This T cell receptor (beta chain) was profiled in a study of control samples from healthy donors and cancer patients. Losses at the gene ends were 5 bases for V and 9 bases for J; bases not matched to a gene: 10. Germline V gene sequence: CDR1 MDHEN, CDR2 SYDVKM. The CDR3 consists of 16 residues. This table comes from immunoSEQ multiplex PCR, and its TCRdb copy is limited to in-frame clones, with some not included. The profile shows 60,000 to 75,000 clones, around nine tenths of them singletons. The chain links TRBV28 to TRBJ1-6, with 10 bases identical to TRBD1. This receptor was taken from a man in his sixties with colorectal cancer. The sequencing input was PBMCs. CDR3 sequence: CASSPAGQGFASPLHF. CDR3 sequence (DNA): TGTGCCAGCAGTCCGGCGGGACAGGGGTTCGCTTCACCCCTCCACTTT. The whole variable domain, remainder taken from reference TRBV28 and TRBJ1-6, is DVKVTQSSRYLVKRTGEKVFLECVQDMDHENMFWYRQDPGLGLRLIYFSYDVKMKEKGDIPEGYSVSREKKERFSLILESASTNQTSMYLCASSPAGQGFASPLHFGNGTRLTVT.